Listed here are 31 T cell receptor beta chains from one sample, sequenced in a study of brain T cells in children with intractable seizures. Measured with immunoSEQ multiplex PCR; TCRdb has only the in-frame clones, and not every one. The sample includes 65,000 to 85,000 clones, about 92% of them seen just once. The sample here was peripheral blood, taken at surgery. The receptors come from a boy younger than two with tuberous sclerosis and intractable seizures.

The chain has TRBV19 and TRBJ2-2; D unclear. Trimming pared 8 bases from V and 5 bases from J, leaving 15 bases between. Germline CDR1 LNHDA, CDR2 SQIVND (reference sequence). CDR3 length: 14 amino acids. The CDR3 DNA reads TGTGCCAGTTCGTTGGGCCCCAGGACCGGGGAGCTGTTTTTT. Translated: CASSLGPRTGELFF. The full variable domain, in which reference TRBV19 and TRBJ2-2 provide the parts outside the CDR3, is DGGITQSPKYLFRKEGQNVTLSCEQNLNHDAMYWYRQDPGQGLRLIYYSQIVNDFQKGDIAEGYSVSREKKESFPLTVTSAQKNPTAFYLCASSLGPRTGELFFGEGSRLTVL.

The chain uses TRBV7-2 and TRBJ1-1; 10 bases match TRBD1. Germline-derived CDR1 and CDR2 are SGHTA and FQGNSA. The CDR3 consists of 13 residues. Trimming cost V 3 bases and J 10 bases; bases outside gene matches: 5. CDR3 coding DNA: TGTGCCAGCAGCTTGGGACAGGGGAGGTCAGCTTTCTTT. This translates into CASSLGQGRSAFF.

The chain links TRBV6-5 to TRBJ2-4; 8 nucleotides align to TRBD1. With V trimmed by 2 bases and J by 9 bases, 6 bases remained unmatched. The CDR3 consists of 14 residues. Germline V gene lookup returns CDR1 MNHEY and CDR2 SVGAGI. CDR3 in DNA: TGTGCCAGCAGTTACGCCAGGGGGCCGGGCATTCAGTACTTC. Translated, it gives CASSYARGPGIQYF.

The chain joins TRBV25-1 to TRBJ1-1; D is possibly TRBD1 (6 bases). V lost 9 bases to trimming and J lost 6 bases, with 23 bases between them. The CDR3 contains 15 residues. Germline CDR1 is MGHDK and CDR2 is SYGVNS. CDR3 region: CASASGGGPYSEAFF. DNA of the CDR3: TGTGCCAGTGCATCGGGAGGGGGGCCTTACTCTGAAGCTTTCTTT. Using reference TRBV25-1 and TRBJ1-1 for the parts outside the CDR3, the full variable domain is EADIYQTPRYLVIGTGKKITLECSQTMGHDKMYWYQQDPGMELHLIHYSYGVNSTEKGDLSSESTVSRIRTEHFPLTLESARPSHTSQYLCASASGGGPYSEAFFGQGTRLTVV.

The chain combines TRBV28 with TRBJ1-6; TRBD1 might be the D (5 bases). Trimming pared 6 bases from V and 10 bases from J, leaving 10 bases between. The CDR3 extends over 12 amino acids. CDR1 is MDHEN and CDR2 is SYDVKM in the germline V gene. CDR3 protein: CASSQGGSPLHF. The CDR3 nucleotides are TGTGCCAGCAGCCAGGGAGGGTCACCCCTCCACTTT.

The chain uses TRBV7-3 and TRBJ1-5; unclear D gene. The CDR3 covers 20 residues. Germline V gene sequence: CDR1 SGHTA, CDR2 FQGTGA. V lost 2 bases, J lost 0 bases, and 23 bases lay in between. CDR3 coding DNA: TGTGCCAGCAGCTTATACCCCGAGGGTGGAGACACCTATAGCAATCAGCCCCAGCATTTT. It specifies CASSLYPEGGDTYSNQPQHF.

The CDR3 spells CASSQATTQYF. Here the CDR3 DNA reads TGTGCCAGCAGCCAAGCGACGACCCAGTACTTC. V usage is TRBV3-1 (or the pseudogene TRBV3-2) and J usage is TRBJ2-5, with unresolved D. The CDR3 sequence is 11 residues long. V lost 1 base and J 7 bases, leaving 4 bases between the germline ends. Looked up from germline, CDR1 is LGHDT and CDR2 is YNNKEL (reference sequence).

Notes on this clone: The CDR3 does not end in the conserved phenylalanine or tryptophan, so this is likely a read error. Because the CDR3's place on the DNA is in doubt, the DNA is left out and the CDR3 is given as listed by TCRdb. The chain recombines TRBV14 with TRBJ2-7; TRBD2, as called in the table, went unchecked against the DNA. The CDR3 comprises 9 residues, both ends counted. The germline V gene has CDR1 SGHDN and CDR2 FVKESK. CDR3 in amino acids: CASSFQGTI.

This chain links TRBV7-3 with TRBJ2-2; possibly TRBD1 for D (7 bases). V lost 5 bases and J 2 bases, leaving 15 bases between the germline ends. The CDR3 length is 16 residues. Germline V gives CDR1 SGHTA, CDR2 FQGTGA. Here the CDR3 reads CASSPGGTANTGELFF. The DNA of the CDR3 is TGTGCCAGCAGCCCAGGGGGGACAGCCAACACCGGGGAGCTGTTTTTT. Based on the CDR3 plus reference TRBV7-3 and TRBJ2-2, the full variable domain is GAGVSQTPSNKVTEKGKYVELRCDPISGHTALYWYRQSLGQGPEFLIYFQGTGAADDSGLPNDRFFAVRPEGSVSTLKIQRTERGDSAVYLCASSPGGTANTGELFFGEGSRLTVL.

The chain is built from TRBV6-5 and TRBJ2-1, with D uncertain. V was clipped by 3 bases and J by 0 bases, with 3 bases between them. The CDR3 is made up of 13 amino acids. Germline V gene data show CDR1 as MNHEY and CDR2 as SVGAGI. CDR3: CASSYPSYNEQFF. CDR3 sequence (DNA): TGTGCCAGCAGTTATCCCTCCTACAATGAGCAGTTCTTC.

This rearrangement joins TRBV7-9 to TRBJ1-1; no definite D call. The CDR3 covers 14 residues. CDR1 is SEHNR, CDR2 FQNEAQ, per germline (reference sequence). Trimming stripped 5 bases from V and 0 bases from J, with 10 bases between. CDR3 in amino acids: CASSLGPVNTEAFF. CDR3 nucleotide sequence: TGTGCCAGCAGCCTTGGTCCGGTGAACACTGAAGCTTTCTTT.

This chain links TRBV3-1 (or the pseudogene TRBV3-2) with TRBJ1-2; no firm D call. This CDR3 contains 15 residues. Germline loops: CDR1 LGHDT, CDR2 YNNKEL (reference sequence). V was trimmed by 3 bases and J by 4 bases, leaving 15 bases between them. The CDR3 loop reads CASSHDFGRSYGYTF. In DNA, the CDR3 is TGTGCCAGCAGCCACGATTTTGGCAGGAGCTATGGCTACACCTTC.

The table lists this clone with a count of one. The chain is built from TRBV30 and TRBJ1-5, with a possible D match to TRBD1 (5 bases). Deletions cut 2 bases from V and 5 bases from J, with 16 bases between. The germline V gene has CDR1 GTSNPN and CDR2 SVGIG (reference sequence). The CDR3 extends over 15 amino acids. The CDR3 loop is CAWSWGPGGYQPQHF. CDR3 sequence (DNA): TGTGCCTGGAGTTGGGGCCCTGGGGGATATCAGCCCCAGCATTTT.

A note on this clone: In the same sample, other DNA sequences code for this CDR3. V and J are TRBV30 and TRBJ2-5; D not resolved. The CDR3 has 11 residues. CDR1 is GTSNPN, CDR2 SVGIG, per germline (reference sequence). Trimming stripped 0 bases from V and 4 bases from J, with 3 bases between. The chain's CDR3 is CAWSVGETQYF. For the CDR3, the DNA is TGTGCCTGGAGTGTGGGAGAGACCCAGTACTTC.

The chain carries TRBV9 and TRBJ1-5; TRBD1 matches at 7 bases. This CDR3 is built from 16 residues. In germline, CDR1 is SGDLS, CDR2 YYNGEE. The junction had 3 bases not matched to a gene; V was cut back by 0 bases and J by 0 bases. CDR3 region: CASSVARGHSNQPQHF. DNA for the CDR3: TGTGCCAGCAGCGTAGCTAGGGGGCATAGCAATCAGCCCCAGCATTTT.

The chain combines TRBV9 with TRBJ2-5; 7 nucleotides match TRBD2. Germline assignment: CDR1 SGDLS and CDR2 YYNGEE. J was trimmed by 5 bases and V by 0 bases; bases with no gene match: 10. CDR3 length: 16 amino acids. CDR3 bases: TGTGCCAGCAGCGTAGCTGTAGGGAGGGTGGAGGAGACCCAGTACTTC. This translates into CASSVAVGRVEETQYF.

This chain connects TRBV2 to TRBJ2-7; 8 positions agree with TRBD1. Germline-derived CDR1 and CDR2 are SNHLY and FYNNEI. CDR3 length: 14 amino acids. The trim removed 4 bases at V and 5 bases at J, leaving 7 bases unmatched. Written as DNA, the CDR3 is TGTGCCAGCAGTGCGGACAGGGAGCTCCACGAGCAGTACTTC. Its protein is CASSADRELHEQYF. The whole variable domain, remainder taken from reference TRBV2 and TRBJ2-7, is EPEVTQTPSHQVTQMGQEVILRCVPISNHLYFYWYRQILGQKVEFLVSFYNNEISEKSEIFDDQFSVERPDGSNFTLKIRSTKLEDSAMYFCASSADRELHEQYFGPGTRLTVT.

The rearrangement links TRBV19 to TRBJ1-2; D unclear. Germline assignment: CDR1 LNHDA and CDR2 SQIVND (reference sequence). The CDR3 loop spans 15 amino acids. Deletions cut 4 bases from V and 0 bases from J, with 12 bases between. CDR3 coding DNA: TGTGCCAGTAGTAGGAGAGTTCCGACTAACTATGGCTACACCTTC. Translated: CASSRRVPTNYGYTF. Combining the CDR3 with reference TRBV19 and TRBJ1-2 gives the whole variable domain DGGITQSPKYLFRKEGQNVTLSCEQNLNHDAMYWYRQDPGQGLRLIYYSQIVNDFQKGDIAEGYSVSREKKESFPLTVTSAQKNPTAFYLCASSRRVPTNYGYTFGSGTRLTVV.

The J gene is TRBJ2-3, the V gene TRBV9; D is unclear. This CDR3 is 15 amino acids long. V lost 0 bases and J lost 4, with 12 bases in between. From germline, CDR1 is SGDLS and CDR2 YYNGEE. The CDR3 is CASSVVSGLADTQYF. The CDR3 DNA is TGTGCCAGCAGCGTAGTATCGGGTTTGGCAGATACGCAGTATTTT.

V and J are TRBV27 and TRBJ1-1; D gene ambiguous. The V end lost 3 bases, the J end lost 3 bases, and 8 bases lay between the germline ends. The germline V gene has CDR1 MNHEY and CDR2 SMNVEV (reference sequence). This CDR3 spans 13 amino acids. This CDR3 is CASSFPPYTEAFF. The CDR3 nucleotides are TGTGCCAGCAGTTTTCCCCCCTACACTGAAGCTTTCTTT.

The chain carries TRBV2 and TRBJ2-2, with 8 bases aligning to TRBD1. Per the germline V gene, CDR1 is SNHLY and CDR2 is FYNNEI. This CDR3 region has 14 residues. Germline trimming cut 6 bases from V and 6 bases from J; bases unmatched to any gene: 6. The chain's CDR3 is CASSDRGYSGELFF. The CDR3, as DNA: TGTGCCAGCAGCGACAGGGGATATTCCGGGGAGCTGTTTTTT.

This clone was picked up one time. The V call is TRBV5-4, the J call TRBJ1-1; D not resolved. Germline V lookup: CDR1 SGHNT, CDR2 YYREEE (reference sequence). The V end was cut by 0 bases, the J end by 5 bases, with 17 bases between. The CDR3 totals 16 residues. This CDR3 is CASSLDHRKVGTEAFF. The CDR3 DNA follows: TGTGCCAGCAGCTTGGATCATCGAAAGGTTGGGACTGAAGCTTTCTTT.

The chain carries TRBV24-1 and TRBJ2-1; 11 bases are shared with TRBD2. The V gene's germline CDR1 is KGHDR and CDR2 SFDVKD. This CDR3 is built from 20 residues. Trimming removed 3 bases from V and 3 bases from J; junction bases left unmatched: 15. The CDR3 reads CATSDPAGTSGDPFYNEQFF. CDR3 sequence (DNA): TGTGCCACCAGTGATCCAGCCGGGACTAGCGGAGACCCCTTCTACAATGAGCAGTTCTTC.

This chain links TRBV9 with TRBJ1-2; D remains unclear. CDR1 is SGDLS and CDR2 is YYNGEE in the germline V gene. The CDR3 length is 13 residues. Trimming shortened V by 3 bases and J by 4 bases, and 10 bases separated the two germline ends. The CDR3, as DNA: TGTGCCAGCAGCGACGGGGTCTCCTATGGCTACACCTTC. It is translated as CASSDGVSYGYTF.

The chain has TRBV15 and TRBJ2-5; D gene ambiguous. V was pared by 0 bases and J by 3 bases, with 11 bases between. CDR1 is LNHNV and CDR2 is YYDKDF in the germline V gene (reference sequence). This CDR3 comprises 15 residues. CDR3 protein: CATSRDWGVKETQYF. In DNA, the CDR3 is TGTGCCACCAGCAGAGATTGGGGTGTTAAAGAGACCCAGTACTTC.

The chain has TRBV30 and TRBJ1-6; D gene uncertain. The germline gives CDR1 GTSNPN, CDR2 SVGIG (reference sequence). The CDR3 loop spans 13 amino acids. The CDR3 loop is CAADPAGNSPLHF. DNA of the CDR3: TGTGCTGCTGACCCCGCGGGAAATTCACCCCTCCACTTT.

V is TRBV10-2 and J is TRBJ2-2; 12 bases align to TRBD2. In germline, CDR1 is WSHSY, CDR2 SAAADI. V dropped 5 bases and J dropped 4; count of bases not matched to a gene: 5. There are 16 residues in the CDR3. The CDR3: CASSFSSGGATGELFF. CDR3 DNA: TGCGCCAGCAGTTTCTCTAGCGGGGGGGCCACCGGGGAGCTGTTTTTT.

The genes are TRBV11-3 and TRBJ1-1, with no clear D. The CDR3 covers 15 residues. Germline assignment: CDR1 SGHNT and CDR2 YENEEA. V lost 0 bases, J lost 0 bases, and 8 bases lay in between. CDR3 protein: CASSLDGDLNTEAFF. The CDR3 DNA reads TGTGCCAGCAGCTTAGACGGGGATCTGAACACTGAAGCTTTCTTT.

The chain has TRBV14 and TRBJ1-1; possible D gene TRBD1, 6 bases. Germline V gives CDR1 SGHDN, CDR2 FVKESK. There are 13 residues in the CDR3. Trimming stripped 0 bases from V and 8 bases from J, with 10 bases between. The CDR3 sequence is CASSQDTTGEAFF. CDR3 in DNA: TGTGCCAGCAGCCAAGATACTACAGGGGAAGCTTTCTTT.

The V gene is TRBV10-2, the J gene TRBJ2-1, with D tentatively TRBD1 or TRBD2 (5 bases each). The CDR3 covers 12 residues. CDR1 and CDR2 from the germline V gene are WSHSY and SAAADI. V lost 6 bases to trimming and J lost 7 bases, with 10 bases between them. Here the CDR3 reads CASRNEGNEQFF. CDR3 nucleotide sequence: TGCGCCAGCAGGAATGAGGGGAATGAGCAGTTCTTC.

V gene TRBV28 combines with J gene TRBJ2-3, with 7 bases aligning to TRBD2. There are 17 residues in the CDR3. The V and J ends lost 4 bases and 2 bases, in that order; junction bases with no gene match: 12. From germline, CDR1 is MDHEN and CDR2 SYDVKM. The DNA of the CDR3 is TGTGCCAGCAGTTCGCCAAGCGCGGGGGATACCACAGATACGCAGTATTTT. This encodes CASSSPSAGDTTDTQYF.